This T cell receptor (beta chain) came from a study of patients and donors after allogeneic stem cell transplantation. TCRdb re-called the RT-PCR reads with MiXCR, one entry per CDR3 protein. Seen here are about 410,000 distinct CDR3 sequences, 16% observed once, and the top ten hold over 6%. With V trimmed by 4 bases and J by 8 bases, 17 bases remained unmatched. Germline values: CDR1 SGHVS, CDR2 FNYEAQ. The CDR3 has 17 residues. The sequencing input was blood, either unsorted or a sorted T cell fraction (not recorded which). V gene TRBV7-6 combines with J gene TRBJ2-3; 8 nucleotides align to TRBD1. The sequence derives from a human donor who was either an allogeneic HSCT recipient or a stem cell or donor lymphocyte infusion donor (not recorded which). It is not recorded whose cells these are; they may come from a transplant donor. This CDR3 reads CASSSPPSGTGIVTQYF. The CDR3 DNA reads as TGTGCCAGCAGCTCACCCCCGTCGGGGACAGGCATTGTTACGCAGTATTTT.